This entry is about one T cell receptor (beta chain). RNA transcripts were the template, and TCR beta CDR3 regions were amplified from them. Investigators did first-round RT-PCR with HTBI primers, then second-round multiplex PCR. TCRdb redid the calling of the multiplex PCR reads with MiXCR, one entry per CDR3 protein. The table records about 240,000 distinct CDR3 sequences, 40% to 50% of them present only once. This record belongs to a study of Graves' ophthalmopathy and Graves' hyperthyroidism. Per germline, CDR1 MGHRA and CDR2 YSYEKL. There are 15 residues in the CDR3. V dropped 2 bases and J dropped 5 bases, with 15 bases sitting between them.

This sequence originates from an adult man with Graves' ophthalmopathy. Sequencing input: peripheral blood. The V call is TRBV4-1, the J call TRBJ1-1; D unresolved. CDR3 in DNA: TGCGCCAGCAGCCAAAGATACGTAGAGAAGACTGAAGCTTTCTTT. Translation gives CASSQRYVEKTEAFF.